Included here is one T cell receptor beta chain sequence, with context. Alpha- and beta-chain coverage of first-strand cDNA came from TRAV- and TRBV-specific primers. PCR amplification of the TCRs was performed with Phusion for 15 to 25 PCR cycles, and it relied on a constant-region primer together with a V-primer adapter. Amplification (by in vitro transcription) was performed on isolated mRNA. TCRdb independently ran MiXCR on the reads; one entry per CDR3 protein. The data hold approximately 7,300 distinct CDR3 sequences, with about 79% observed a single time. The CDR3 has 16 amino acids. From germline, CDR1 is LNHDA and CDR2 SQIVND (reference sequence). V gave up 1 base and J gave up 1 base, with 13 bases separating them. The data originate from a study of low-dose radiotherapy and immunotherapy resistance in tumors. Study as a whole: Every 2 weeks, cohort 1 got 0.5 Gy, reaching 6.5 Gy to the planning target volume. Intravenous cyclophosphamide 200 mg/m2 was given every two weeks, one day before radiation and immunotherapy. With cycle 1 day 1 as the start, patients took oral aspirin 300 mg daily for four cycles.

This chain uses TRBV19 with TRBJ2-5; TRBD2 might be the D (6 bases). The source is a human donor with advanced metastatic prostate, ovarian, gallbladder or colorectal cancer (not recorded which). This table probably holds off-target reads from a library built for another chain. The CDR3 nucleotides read TGTGCCAGTAGTATAGCCCGAAACGGGGGCCAAGAGACCCAGTACTTC. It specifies CASSIARNGGQETQYF.